This T cell receptor beta chain emerged from a study of Graves' ophthalmopathy and Graves' hyperthyroidism. General study results and limits: Cross-validated, the 13-signature model showed 87.88%/81.08% sensitivity/specificity, and 80%/75% in the test set. Among thyroid clonotypes expanded above 0.001 frequency, most also appeared in blood.

As to this clonotype: The antigen is unknown.

As the template, RNA transcripts were used to amplify TCR beta CDR3 regions. The authors performed first-round RT-PCR with HTBI primers and then a second-round multiplex PCR. TCRdb reanalysed the multiplex PCR reads using MiXCR and keeps one entry per CDR3 protein. The sample has about 390,000 distinct CDR3 sequences, about 18% seen once. Ineligible for inclusion were patients with other autoimmune diseases, uncontrolled infections, pregnancy or lactation. Germline V CDR1 and CDR2: DFQATT, SNEGSKA (reference sequence). Trimming left V 3 bases short and J 8 bases short, with 18 bases between. The CDR3 contains 14 residues.

The sequence was collected from an adult woman with stable Graves' hyperthyroidism. This chain uses TRBV20-1 with TRBJ2-3; D possibly matches TRBD1 or TRBD2 (6 bases each). Material for sequencing was peripheral blood. CDR3 region: CSARATGRFATQYF. In DNA form, the CDR3 reads TGCAGTGCTAGGGCAACAGGGAGGTTCGCTACGCAGTATTTT.